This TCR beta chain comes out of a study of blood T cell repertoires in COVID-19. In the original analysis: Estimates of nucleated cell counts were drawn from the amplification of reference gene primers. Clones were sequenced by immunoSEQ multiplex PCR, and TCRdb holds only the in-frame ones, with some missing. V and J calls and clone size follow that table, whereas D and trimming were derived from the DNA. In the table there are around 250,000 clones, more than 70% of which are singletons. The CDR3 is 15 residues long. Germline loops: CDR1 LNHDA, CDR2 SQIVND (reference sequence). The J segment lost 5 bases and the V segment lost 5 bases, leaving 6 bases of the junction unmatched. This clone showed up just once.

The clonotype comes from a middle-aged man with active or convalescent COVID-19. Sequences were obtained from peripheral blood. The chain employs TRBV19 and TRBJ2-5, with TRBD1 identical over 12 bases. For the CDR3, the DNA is TGTGCCAGTAGTCCCGGGACAGGGGGCCTGGAGACCCAGTACTTC. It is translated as CASSPGTGGLETQYF.